This TCR beta chain was captured in a study of cytomegalovirus exposure and HLA in healthy donors. In the study overall: Among the roughly 400 genotyped donors, just over 80% were placed in the Caucasian-associated ancestry cluster.

Primers for the PCR totalled 60 Vbeta and 13 Jbeta. Assay: immunoSEQ multiplex PCR; the TCRdb copy retains only in-frame clones and omits some. The sample has approximately 100,000 clones, approximately 73% seen once. The germline V gene has CDR1 SQVTM and CDR2 ANQGSEA. Trimming took off 3 bases at V and 0 bases at J, with 14 bases between the two ends. The CDR3 covers 15 residues. The sequence was collected from a man aged 40-50 years in good health and CMV-seronegative. Sequencing was carried out using PBMCs. The chain carries TRBV29-1 and TRBJ2-5; D may be TRBD1 (6 bases). CDR3 nucleotides: TGCAGCGTTGATGAGGTGGGGGCCCACCAAGAGACCCAGTACTTC. Amino acid sequence: CSVDEVGAHQETQYF.